This is a list of T cell receptor beta chains from one sample in a study of CD8+ T cells in alopecia areata. TCRdb's table, derived via immunoSEQ multiplex PCR, lists solely in-frame clones and lacks some. The sample lists over 120,000 clones; roughly 46% were seen once. The sequences come from CD4+ T cells sorted from blood, collected at week 0. These receptors came from a human donor with alopecia areata. Each CDR3 is given with its conserved first and last residue. Each record gives: V gene, clone size, D gene, J gene, CDR3 DNA, CDR3 protein. D genes are given only for firm matches. Expanded clones are given a class, and other clones once, few, many or no size at all.

TRBV5-1	-	-	TRBJ1-1	TGCGCCAGCAGCTTGGCGGCAGGAATGAACACTGAAGCTTTCTTT	CASSLAAGMNTEAFF
TRBV27	-	-	TRBJ1-2	TGTGCCAGCAGTTTCTCCCACGGGGCGGGAGACTACACCTTC	CASSFSHGAGDYTF
TRBV2	once	-	TRBJ2-5	TGTGCCAGCAGTGAAGACAGGAATCGGGAGACCCAGTACTTC	CASSEDRNRETQYF
TRBV6-1	-	-	TRBJ1-5	TGTGCCAGCATGAAGGGGACACCGAATCAGCCCCAGCATTTT	CASMKGTPNQPQHF
TRBV6-5	few	-	TRBJ2-3	TGTGCCAGCACCGCGGGACAGACCGATACGCAGTATTTT	CASTAGQTDTQYF
TRBV6-5	-	-	TRBJ1-2	TGTGCCAGCAGTCGGAGTCGAGACTATGGCTACACCTTC	CASSRSRDYGYTF
TRBV30	once	-	TRBJ2-5	TGTGCCTGGAGTGTACGTCACAGCAAGGGCAAGACCCAGTACTTC	CAWSVRHSKGKTQYF
TRBV5-1	-	TRBD2	TRBJ2-3	TGCGCCAGCAGCCCGGGACTAGCGGGAGGTACAGATACGCAGTATTTT	CASSPGLAGGTDTQYF
TRBV2	-	-	TRBJ2-3	TGTGCCAGTAGACTAGGAACCGGAGATACGCAGTATTTT	CASRLGTGDTQYF
TRBV29-1	-	-	TRBJ1-5	TGCAGCGTTGAATTTGGAGCCGGTAGCAATCAGCCCCAGCATTTT	CSVEFGAGSNQPQHF
TRBV30	-	-	TRBJ2-1	TGTGCCTGGGATAAGGGTAGTACTGAGCAGTTCTTC	CAWDKGSTEQFF
TRBV28	-	-	TRBJ1-1	TGTGCCAGCACCCAAACAGGTGACGGACACACTGAAGCTTTCTTT	CASTQTGDGHTEAFF
TRBV6-5	-	TRBD1	TRBJ2-7	TGTGCCAGCAGTTACTCCGGACAGGCAACCTACGAGCAGTACTTC	CASSYSGQATYEQYF
TRBV28	-	TRBD1	TRBJ2-3	TGTGCCAGCAGTTTAGTGCCAGGGGGTAGGGGGACAGATACGCAGTATTTT	CASSLVPGGRGTDTQYF
TRBV28	-	-	TRBJ2-7	TGTGCCAGCAGCCCAGGTGGGGTACAGAACTACGAGCAGTACTTC	CASSPGGVQNYEQYF
TRBV29-1	-	TRBD2	TRBJ2-1	TGCAGCGTCCTACCGACTAGCGGGAGACTCTATGAGCAGTTCTTC	CSVLPTSGRLYEQFF
TRBV30	once	-	TRBJ1-5	TGTGCCTGGAGGGGAGGGGGTAATCAGCCCCAGCATTTT	CAWRGGGNQPQHF
TRBV30	few	-	TRBJ2-6	TGTGCCTGGACCAAAACCGGGGCCAACGTCCTGACTTTC	CAWTKTGANVLTF
TRBV6-6	-	-	TRBJ2-7	TGTGCCAGCAGTCAGACGGCGGGGAACTACGAGCAGTACTTC	CASSQTAGNYEQYF
TRBV4-1	few	-	TRBJ1-5	TGCGCCAGCAGCCAAGCGGAGGGGAGGGCGAGGCAGCCCCAGCATTTT	CASSQAEGRARQPQHF
TRBV29-1	few	-	TRBJ1-1	TGCAGCGCGATGAACCGGGGAAGGGCTGAAGCTTTCTTT	CSAMNRGRAEAFF
TRBV5-4	few	TRBD2	TRBJ2-2	TGTGCCAGCAGCTTGAGGGGCAGGTCTAGCGGATACACCGGGGAGCTGTTTTTT	CASSLRGRSSGYTGELFF
TRBV4-2	many	TRBD2	TRBJ2-1	TGTGCCAGCAGCCAAACATCGGGACTAGGGCAGAAAAATGAGCAGTTCTTC	CASSQTSGLGQKNEQFF
TRBV4-1	-	TRBD1	TRBJ1-5	TGCGCCAGCAGCCAAGATCCGAGTGGACAGGGTAAGGATCAGCCCCAGCATTTT	CASSQDPSGQGKDQPQHF
TRBV2	-	-	TRBJ2-7	TGTGCCAGCAGGGAGCGGGTCCTCTCCTACGAGCAGTACTTC	CASRERVLSYEQYF
TRBV28	few	TRBD2	TRBJ2-5	TGTGCCAGCAGTAAGCGGGACGGATACCAAGAGACCCAGTACTTC	CASSKRDGYQETQYF